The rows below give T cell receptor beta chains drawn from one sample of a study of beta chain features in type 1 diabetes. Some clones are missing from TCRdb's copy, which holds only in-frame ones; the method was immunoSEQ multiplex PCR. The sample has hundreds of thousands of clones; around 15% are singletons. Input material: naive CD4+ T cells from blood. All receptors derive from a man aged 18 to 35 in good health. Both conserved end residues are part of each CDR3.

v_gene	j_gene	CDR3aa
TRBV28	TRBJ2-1	CASSLVTPGHPEQFF
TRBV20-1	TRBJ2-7	CSAYGTRRHF
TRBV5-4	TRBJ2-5	CASSLGLGVGETQYF
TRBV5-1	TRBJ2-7	CASSLDGSQGRYEQYF
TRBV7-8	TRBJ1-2	CASSLTGTGYGYTF
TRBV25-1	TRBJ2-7	CASSESREQYF
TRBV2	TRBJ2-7	CASRLREISYEQYF
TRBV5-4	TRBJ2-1	CASSLESKLNEQFF
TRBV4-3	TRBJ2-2	CASSLDRGRMVTGELFF
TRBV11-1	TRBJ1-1	CASSLRGITEAFF
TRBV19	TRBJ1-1	CASSFRGSTEAFF
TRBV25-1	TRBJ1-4	CASSGGSALATNEKLFF
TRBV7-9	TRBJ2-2	CASSLAGSNTGELFF
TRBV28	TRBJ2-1	CASSLKGYQFF
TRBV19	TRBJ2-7	CASSNQGQGIYEQYF
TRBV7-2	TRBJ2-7	CASSFRRSLSYEQYF
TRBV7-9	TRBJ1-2	CASSLHAGGGYTF
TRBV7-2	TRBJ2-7	CASSILAGGSYEQYF
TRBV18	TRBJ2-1	CASSSRTSGSGNEQFF
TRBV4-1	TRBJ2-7	CASSHTKRDRGNEQYF
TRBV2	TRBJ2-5	CASSGPRTQYF
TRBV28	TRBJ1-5	CASSLWWDSGNQPQHF
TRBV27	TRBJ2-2	CASNIGLGTGELFF
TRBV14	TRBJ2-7	CASSWTVYEQYF
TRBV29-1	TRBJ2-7	CSVAPAGGNYEQYF
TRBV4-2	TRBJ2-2	CASSRASGGTNTGELFF
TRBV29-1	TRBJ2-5	CSGGEETQYF
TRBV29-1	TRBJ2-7	CSARAGGSSYEQYF
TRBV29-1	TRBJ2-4	CSVEELGGLAKNIQYF
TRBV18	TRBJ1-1	CASSPDVGLNTEAFF
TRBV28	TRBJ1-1	CASSLRFTEAFF
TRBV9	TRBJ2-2	CASSVFQGWNTGELFF
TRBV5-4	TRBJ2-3	CASSLGSVQRRTDTQYF
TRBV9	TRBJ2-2	CASSVVGGTGELFF
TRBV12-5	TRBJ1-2	CASALNQGGNGYTF
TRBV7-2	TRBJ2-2	CASSYYSGREAGELFF